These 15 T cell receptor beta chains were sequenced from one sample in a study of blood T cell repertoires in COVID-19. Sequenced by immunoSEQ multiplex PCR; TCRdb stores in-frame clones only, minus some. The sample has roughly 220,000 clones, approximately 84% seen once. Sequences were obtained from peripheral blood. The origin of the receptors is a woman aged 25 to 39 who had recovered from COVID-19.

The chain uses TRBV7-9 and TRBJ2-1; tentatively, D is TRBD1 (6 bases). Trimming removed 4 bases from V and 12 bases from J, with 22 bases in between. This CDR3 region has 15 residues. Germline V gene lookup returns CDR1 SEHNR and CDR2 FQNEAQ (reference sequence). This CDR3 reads CASSSHHDGQGRQFF. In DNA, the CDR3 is TGTGCCAGCAGCTCCCACCATGACGGTCAGGGGCGGCAGTTCTTC.

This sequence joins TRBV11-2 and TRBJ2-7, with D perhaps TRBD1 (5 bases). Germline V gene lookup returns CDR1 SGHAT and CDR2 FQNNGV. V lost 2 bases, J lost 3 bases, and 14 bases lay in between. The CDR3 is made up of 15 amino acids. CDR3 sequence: CASSLPVIGDYEQYF. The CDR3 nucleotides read TGTGCCAGCAGCTTACCGGTGATAGGGGACTACGAGCAGTACTTC.

The CDR3 DNA is TGTGCCAGCAGTTTATTTCCGGCAGGGGGCACCTACGAGCAGTACTTC. It encodes CASSLFPAGGTYEQYF. The chain carries TRBV27 and TRBJ2-7; TRBD1 matches at 8 bases. The CDR3 covers 16 residues. CDR1 and CDR2 from the germline V gene are MNHEY and SMNVEV (reference sequence). With V trimmed by 1 base and J by 2 bases, 7 bases remained unmatched.

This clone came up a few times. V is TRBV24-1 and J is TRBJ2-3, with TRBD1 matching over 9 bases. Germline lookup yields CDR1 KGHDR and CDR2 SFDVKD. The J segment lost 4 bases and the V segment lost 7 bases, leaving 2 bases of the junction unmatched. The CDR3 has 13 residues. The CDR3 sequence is CATSRQGADTQYF. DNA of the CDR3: TGTGCCACCAGCCGACAGGGGGCAGATACGCAGTATTTT.

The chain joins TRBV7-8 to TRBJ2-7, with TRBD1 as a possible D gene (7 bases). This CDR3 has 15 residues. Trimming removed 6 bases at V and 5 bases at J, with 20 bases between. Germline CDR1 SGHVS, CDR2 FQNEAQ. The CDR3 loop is CASSPQQGGFHEQYF. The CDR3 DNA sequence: TGTGCCAGCAGTCCACAGCAGGGGGGATTCCACGAGCAGTACTTC.

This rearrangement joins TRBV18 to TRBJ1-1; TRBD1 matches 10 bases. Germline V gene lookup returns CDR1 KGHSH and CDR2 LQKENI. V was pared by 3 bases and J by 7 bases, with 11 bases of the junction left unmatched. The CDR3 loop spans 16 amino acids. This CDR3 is CASSPTRQGANGEAFF. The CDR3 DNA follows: TGTGCCAGCTCACCTACCCGACAGGGGGCAAATGGTGAAGCTTTCTTT.

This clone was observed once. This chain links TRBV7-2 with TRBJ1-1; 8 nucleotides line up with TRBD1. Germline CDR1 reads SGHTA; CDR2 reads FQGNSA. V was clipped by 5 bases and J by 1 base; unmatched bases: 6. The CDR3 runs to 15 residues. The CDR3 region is CASSAGGRGNTEAFF. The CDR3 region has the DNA TGTGCCAGCAGCGCAGGGGGCAGGGGGAACACTGAAGCTTTCTTT.

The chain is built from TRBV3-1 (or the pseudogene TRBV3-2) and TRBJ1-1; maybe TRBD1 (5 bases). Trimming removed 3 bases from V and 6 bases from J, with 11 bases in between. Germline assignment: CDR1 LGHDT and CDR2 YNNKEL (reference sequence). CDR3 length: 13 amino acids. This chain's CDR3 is CASSHGGFAEAFF. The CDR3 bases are TGTGCCAGCAGCCACGGGGGATTCGCTGAAGCTTTCTTT.

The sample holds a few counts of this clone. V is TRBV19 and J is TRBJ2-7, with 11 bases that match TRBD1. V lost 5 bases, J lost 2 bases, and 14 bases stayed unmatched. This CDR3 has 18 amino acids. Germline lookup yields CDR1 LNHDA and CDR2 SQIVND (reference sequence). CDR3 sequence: CASSGALDRGRGTYEQYF. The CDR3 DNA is TGTGCCAGTAGTGGGGCCCTGGACAGGGGGCGAGGGACCTACGAGCAGTACTTC.

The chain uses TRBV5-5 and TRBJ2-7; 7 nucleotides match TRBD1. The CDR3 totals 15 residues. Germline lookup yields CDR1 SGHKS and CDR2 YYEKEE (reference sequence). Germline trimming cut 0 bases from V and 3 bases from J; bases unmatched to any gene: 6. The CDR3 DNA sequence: TGTGCCAGCAGCTTGGAATCAGGGGGTATCTACGAGCAGTACTTC. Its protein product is CASSLESGGIYEQYF.

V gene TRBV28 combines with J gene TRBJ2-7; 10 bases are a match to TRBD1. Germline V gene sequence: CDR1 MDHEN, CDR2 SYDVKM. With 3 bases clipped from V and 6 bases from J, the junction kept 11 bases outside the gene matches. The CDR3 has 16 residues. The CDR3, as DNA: TGTGCCAGCAGTTTTCGGCGGGACAGGGGTTTCTTCGAGCAGTACTTC. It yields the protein CASSFRRDRGFFEQYF.

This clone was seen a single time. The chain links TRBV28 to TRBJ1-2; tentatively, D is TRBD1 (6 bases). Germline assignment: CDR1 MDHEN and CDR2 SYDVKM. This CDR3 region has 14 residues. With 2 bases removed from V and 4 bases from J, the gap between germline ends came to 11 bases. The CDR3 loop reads CASSLTGSAYGYTF. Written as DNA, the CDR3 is TGTGCCAGCAGTTTAACAGGGTCAGCCTATGGCTACACCTTC.

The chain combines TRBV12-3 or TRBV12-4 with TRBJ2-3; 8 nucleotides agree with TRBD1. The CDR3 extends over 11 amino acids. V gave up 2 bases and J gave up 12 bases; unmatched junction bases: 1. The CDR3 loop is CASSLQGAQYF. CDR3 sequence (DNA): TGTGCCAGCAGTTTACAGGGGGCCCAGTATTTT.

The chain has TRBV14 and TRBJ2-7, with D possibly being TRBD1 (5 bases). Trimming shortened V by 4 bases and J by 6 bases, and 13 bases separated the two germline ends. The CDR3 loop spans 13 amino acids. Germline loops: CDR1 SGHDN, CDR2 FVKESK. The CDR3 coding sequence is TGTGCCAGCAGCCCAGTCCAGGGATCCGAGCAGTACTTC. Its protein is CASSPVQGSEQYF.

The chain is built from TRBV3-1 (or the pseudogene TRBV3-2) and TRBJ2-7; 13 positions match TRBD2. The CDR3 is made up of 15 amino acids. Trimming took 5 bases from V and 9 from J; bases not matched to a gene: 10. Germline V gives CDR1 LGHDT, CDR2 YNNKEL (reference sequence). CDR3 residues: CASSEIGLAGVTQYF. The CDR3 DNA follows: TGTGCCAGCAGCGAAATCGGACTAGCGGGAGTGACGCAGTACTTC.